The 18 T cell receptor beta chains below all came from one sample that was sequenced in a study of CD4 and CD8 cells across lung adenocarcinoma regions. TCRdb recomputed calls from the PCR reads with MiXCR, one row per CDR3 protein. The data hold some 20,000 distinct CDR3 sequences, with approximately 49% observed a single time. Sequenced material: CD8+ T cells from the center of a lung tumor. Receptor source: a female donor with lung adenocarcinoma. The CD4 and CD8 labels of this study may be unreliable.

On this clonotype: At one end, the junction sequence differs from germline, possibly due to a read error. This chain connects TRBV10-1 to TRBJ2-4; D not certain. From germline, CDR1 is WNHNN and CDR2 SYGVQD (reference sequence). The CDR3 contains 14 residues. This CDR3 is CASKGRRDPNIQYF. CDR3 DNA: TGCGCCAGCAAGGGCAGGCGAGACCCAAATATTCAGTATTTC.

The chain couples TRBV6-1 to TRBJ2-1; no clear D. CDR1 is MNHNS and CDR2 is SASEGT in the germline V gene. Trimming removed 0 bases from V and 3 bases from J, with 6 bases in between. The CDR3 spans 14 residues. In nucleotides, the CDR3 is TGTGCCAGCAGTGAAGCGGGTGGCTACAATGAGCAGTTCTTC. It yields the protein CASSEAGGYNEQFF.

This clonotype was recorded only once. V is TRBV7-8 and J is TRBJ2-5; no clear D. The J call may be faulty, since TRBJ2-7 better matches the DNA end. This CDR3 is built from 15 residues. Per germline, CDR1 SGHVS and CDR2 FQNEAQ. This CDR3 is CASSLAFGQSYEQYF. CDR3 DNA: TGTGCCAGCAGCTTAGCGTTTGGGCAGTCATACGAGCAGTACTTC.

This clonotype was picked up a small number of times. This could be a read error, since a much larger clone is one nucleotide away. The gene calls are TRBV5-1 and TRBJ2-1, with D possibly TRBD2 on 6 matching bases. From germline, CDR1 is SGHRS and CDR2 YFSETQ. V lost 2 bases, J lost 13 bases, and 19 bases lay in between. The CDR3 runs to 14 residues. The CDR3 sequence: CASSFGLTWETQFF. The CDR3 DNA sequence: TGCGCCAGCAGCTTCGGACTAACTTGGGAGACCCAGTTCTTC.

By frequency in the sample, this clonotype is medium-sized. J is TRBJ1-1 and V is TRBV6-5, with a tentative D call TRBD1 (6 bases). V was clipped by 4 bases and J by 1 base, with 10 bases between them. CDR1 and CDR2 (germline): MNHEY, SVGAGI. The CDR3 runs to 14 residues. The CDR3 region has the DNA TGTGCCAGCAGTTTCGGACAGACGAACACTGAAGCTTTCTTT. Its protein product is CASSFGQTNTEAFF.

In this sample, this clonotype turned up many times. The CDR3 region has the DNA TGTGCCAGCAGCGAGGGGGGGAGCTCCTACAATGAGCAGTTCTTC. Its translation is CASSEGGSSYNEQFF. V and J are TRBV11-2 and TRBJ2-1, with TRBD2 as a possible D gene (7 bases). The germline gives CDR1 SGHAT, CDR2 FQNNGV. This CDR3 contains 15 residues. Trimming cost V 5 bases and J 0 bases, with 11 bases left between them. Together with reference TRBV11-2 and TRBJ2-1, the CDR3 gives the full variable domain: EAGVAQSPRYKIIEKRQSVAFWCNPISGHATLYWYQQILGQGPKLLIQFQNNGVVDDSQLPKDRFSAERLKGVDSTLKIQPAKLEDSAVYLCASSEGGSSYNEQFFGPGTRLTVL.

The CDR3 sequence: CASSLGIVRYNSPLHF. The DNA of the CDR3 is TGTGCCAGCAGCTTAGGGATCGTTAGATATAATTCACCCCTCCACTTT. This sequence joins TRBV11-2 and TRBJ1-6; D is undetermined. In germline, CDR1 is SGHAT, CDR2 FQNNGV. V was trimmed by 1 base and J by 4 bases, leaving 11 bases between them. The CDR3 sequence is 16 residues long.

The chain couples TRBV6-4 to TRBJ2-4, with D possibly matching TRBD2 (5 bases). The germline gives CDR1 MRHNA, CDR2 SNTAGT. V lost 3 bases to trimming and J lost 8 bases, with 11 bases between them. CDR3 length: 13 residues. CDR3 in amino acids: CASSERTEDIQYF. Written as DNA, the CDR3 is TGTGCCAGCAGTGAGAGGACTGAGGACATTCAGTACTTC.

The chain recombines TRBV10-1 with TRBJ2-4, with D possibly TRBD2 on 6 matching bases. The CDR3 spans 19 residues. The germline gives CDR1 WNHNN, CDR2 SYGVQD (reference sequence). V lost 0 bases to trimming and J lost 6 bases, with 24 bases between them. The CDR3 sequence: CASSESPRGLGGEGNIQYF. The CDR3 DNA sequence: TGCGCCAGCAGTGAGTCGCCGCGGGGACTGGGGGGTGAGGGAAACATTCAGTACTTC.

This clonotype was seen at least ten times. The chain couples TRBV6-1 to TRBJ1-1; 9 nucleotides line up with TRBD1. Trimming cost V 7 bases and J 5 bases; bases outside gene matches: 8. Per the germline V gene, CDR1 is MNHNS and CDR2 is SASEGT. There are 14 residues in the CDR3. The DNA of the CDR3 is TGTGCCAGCACCGGGACAGGGTACGAGACTGAAGCTTTCTTT. Translation gives CASTGTGYETEAFF.

In the case of this clonotype: Because the CDR3's place on the DNA is in doubt, the DNA is left out and the CDR3 is given as listed by TCRdb. The CDR3 sequence is CASSGSWDPLYEQYVGPDTQYF. The chain employs TRBV6-1 and TRBJ2-3; the DNA was not used to check the table's D call, TRBD1. The CDR3 adds up to 22 amino acids, both ends counted. The germline CDR1 and CDR2 sequences are MNHNS and SASEGT.

This chain uses TRBV10-3 with TRBJ2-5; the D gene is possibly TRBD2 (7 bases). Germline V gives CDR1 ENHRY, CDR2 SYGVKD. The CDR3 is 14 residues long. The CDR3 DNA reads as TGTGCGGGGCCCACGGGGGGCGAGGAAGACACTCAGTACTTC. It encodes CAGPTGGEEDTQYF.

V gene TRBV7-2 combines with J gene TRBJ2-1, with TRBD2 matching 8 bases. Losses at the gene ends were 1 base for V and 2 bases for J; bases not matched to a gene: 4. The CDR3 has 16 amino acids. CDR1 and CDR2 (germline): SGHTA, FQGNSA. The CDR3 sequence is CASSLVVGGAYNEQFF. In DNA, the CDR3 is TGTGCCAGCAGCTTAGTTGTCGGGGGGGCCTACAATGAGCAGTTCTTC.

This clonotype was seen ten or more times. J is TRBJ2-2 and V is TRBV7-2, with D perhaps matching TRBD2 (7 bases). With 0 bases removed from V and 3 bases from J, the gap between germline ends came to 8 bases. The CDR3 spans 15 residues. Looked up from germline, CDR1 is SGHTA and CDR2 is FQGNSA. The chain's CDR3 is CASSLAGGDTGELFF. DNA of the CDR3: TGTGCCAGCAGCTTAGCAGGGGGGGACACCGGGGAGCTGTTTTTT. The full variable domain, with the rest looked up from reference TRBV7-2 and TRBJ2-2, is GAGVSQSPSNKVTEKGKDVELRCDPISGHTALYWYRQSLGQGLEFLIYFQGNSAPDKSGLPSDRFSAERTGGSVSTLTIQRTQQEDSAVYLCASSLAGGDTGELFFGEGSRLTVL.

This clonotype was detected only a few times. A junction boundary mismatches the germline segment, possibly from a read error. The chain is built from TRBV27 and TRBJ2-3; D gene ambiguous. The closer fit of TRBJ2-7 to the DNA end suggests the J call may be wrong. The CDR3 contains 11 residues. Germline CDR1 reads MNHEY; CDR2 reads SMNVEV (reference sequence). As DNA, the CDR3 is TGTGGCAGCCGTCCTCCAGATACGCAGTACTTC. Translation gives CGSRPPDTQYF.

The gene calls are TRBV6-1 and TRBJ2-3, with a weak D call TRBD1 (6 bases). From germline, CDR1 is MNHNS and CDR2 SASEGT. This CDR3 spans 15 amino acids. Trimming took off 8 bases at V and 9 bases at J, with 24 bases between the two ends. Here the CDR3 reads CASGRLAGSTGTQYF. In nucleotides, the CDR3 is TGTGCCAGCGGCCGACTGGCTGGGAGCACAGGGACGCAGTATTTT.

This rearrangement joins TRBV6-1 to TRBJ2-3; unclear D gene. CDR3 size: 12 residues. Germline loops: CDR1 MNHNS, CDR2 SASEGT. V lost 2 bases, J lost 2 bases, and 2 bases lay in between. CDR3 in amino acids: CASSESTDTQYF. Here the CDR3 DNA reads TGTGCCAGCAGTGAATCCACAGATACGCAGTATTTT.

This clonotype appeared once. This rearrangement joins TRBV27 to TRBJ2-4; 8 positions agree with TRBD2. The germline gives CDR1 MNHEY, CDR2 SMNVEV (reference sequence). This CDR3 contains 13 residues. The CDR3, as DNA: TGTGCGCGCGGGGGGTTTGTCGAAGAGATCCAGTACTTC. It encodes CARGGFVEEIQYF.